A selection of T cell receptor beta chains follows, all from one sample in a study of blood T cell repertoires in COVID-19. The repertoire was sequenced with immunoSEQ multiplex PCR; TCRdb's copy has only in-frame clones and lacks some. The sample yields roughly 72,000 clones, about 80% seen once. Sequences were obtained from peripheral blood. All receptors derive from a man between 65 and 85 years old who had recovered from COVID-19. CDR3s include the opening cysteine and the closing phenylalanine or tryptophan. A D gene is named only where the DNA matches it firmly.

j_gene: TRBJ1-2; v_gene: TRBV27; d_gene: -; CDR3nt: TGTGCCAGCAGTTTATCACTATTAGGGACACGGAAATCCTATGGCTACACCTTC; CDR3aa: CASSLSLLGTRKSYGYTF
j_gene: TRBJ1-3; v_gene: TRBV9; d_gene: TRBD1; CDR3nt: TGTGCCAGCAGCGTAGCGGTCGGGACAGGGTTTACTGGAAACACCATATATTTT; CDR3aa: CASSVAVGTGFTGNTIYF
j_gene: TRBJ2-7; v_gene: TRBV5-4; d_gene: TRBD2; CDR3nt: TGTGCCAGCAGCCCGGGGACTAGCGGGTTATACGAGCAGTACTTC; CDR3aa: CASSPGTSGLYEQYF
j_gene: TRBJ1-6; v_gene: TRBV21-1; d_gene: -; CDR3nt: TGTGCCAGCAGCAACGTTGGGGCACCAACTCCGAATCCAAATTCACCCCTCCACTTT; CDR3aa: CASSNVGAPTPNPNSPLHF
j_gene: TRBJ1-1; v_gene: TRBV19; d_gene: -; CDR3nt: TGTGCCAGTAGTACGACAGGGAACACTGAAGCTTTCTTT; CDR3aa: CASSTTGNTEAFF
j_gene: TRBJ2-6; v_gene: TRBV7-2; d_gene: -; CDR3nt: TGTGCCAGCAGCTTAGGACTCTCTGGGGCCAACGTCCTGACTTTC; CDR3aa: CASSLGLSGANVLTF
j_gene: TRBJ2-2; v_gene: TRBV29-1; d_gene: -; CDR3nt: TGCAGCGTTGGGAGAGCCGGGGAGCTGTTTTTT; CDR3aa: CSVGRAGELFF
j_gene: TRBJ2-5; v_gene: TRBV7-9; d_gene: TRBD1; CDR3nt: TGTGCCAGCAGCCTTGGGACAGGTGATGAGACCCAGTACTTC; CDR3aa: CASSLGTGDETQYF
j_gene: TRBJ2-3; v_gene: TRBV28; d_gene: TRBD1; CDR3nt: TGTGCCAGCAGTTTGGAGACAGGGCCCGATACGCAGTATTTT; CDR3aa: CASSLETGPDTQYF
j_gene: TRBJ2-7; v_gene: TRBV7-2; d_gene: -; CDR3nt: TGTGCCAGCAGCACCTCGACTAGTAACGAGCAGTACTTC; CDR3aa: CASSTSTSNEQYF
j_gene: TRBJ2-4; v_gene: TRBV7-8; d_gene: TRBD2; CDR3nt: TGTGCCAGCAGCTCGGGACTAGCGGGATACGCGGGGGTAGCCAAAAACATTCAGTACTTC; CDR3aa: CASSSGLAGYAGVAKNIQYF